These 2 T cell receptor beta chains were sequenced from one sample in a study of T-cell reconstitution after alpha-beta-depleted transplantation in children. Preparation of the TCRbeta library involved a method that used unique molecular identifiers. TCRdb ran MiXCR on the PCR reads and lists one entry per CDR3 protein. This table has a few hundred thousand distinct CDR3 sequences, over 25% appearing once. Material: PBMCs, obtained before TCRalphabeta/CD19-depleted stem cell transplant. The origin of the receptors is a boy in the first two years of life with Wiskott-Aldrich syndrome, due to receive a stem cell transplant.

The rearrangement joins TRBV6-5 to TRBJ2-5; tentatively, D is TRBD1 (5 bases). This CDR3 spans 13 amino acids. Trimming left V 2 bases short and J 5 bases short, with 9 bases between. The germline V gene has CDR1 MNHEY and CDR2 SVGAGI. The CDR3 here is CASSYTPGETQYF. The CDR3, as DNA: TGTGCCAGCAGTTACACCCCAGGGGAGACCCAGTACTTC.

This chain joins TRBV29-1 and TRBJ2-5, with a tentative D call TRBD2 (6 bases). V gave up 5 bases and J gave up 5 bases, with 12 bases separating them. Germline loops: CDR1 SQVTM, CDR2 ANQGSEA. The length of the CDR3 is 12 residues. This CDR3 reads CSVLLAGETQYF. The CDR3 coding sequence is TGCAGCGTTTTACTGGCGGGGGAGACCCAGTACTTC.